This T cell receptor (beta chain) derives from a study of blood T cell repertoires in COVID-19. Study-level information: T cells, B-cell-depleted T cells, or PBMCs supplied cDNA or gDNA.

V was trimmed by 5 bases and J by 5 bases, leaving 15 bases between them. Germline values: CDR1 MNHEY, CDR2 SVGAGI. The CDR3 length is 14 residues. Here immunoSEQ multiplex PCR was the method, and the copy in TCRdb shows in-frame clones only, minus some. This sample carries 75,000 or so clones, approximately 84% of them seen once, and the ten largest clones take approximately 6.2%. The V gene is TRBV6-5, the J gene TRBJ1-2; TRBD1 might be the D (6 bases). This clonotype was sampled from a man aged 55 to 70 with active or convalescent COVID-19. Sequences were obtained from peripheral blood. This CDR3 reads CASSQSGQKYGYTF. CDR3 nucleotides: TGTGCCAGCAGTCAAAGCGGACAGAAGTATGGCTACACCTTC.